The 15 T cell receptor beta chains below come from one sample, sequenced in a study of identical twins. Each CDR3 protein gets one entry after TCRdb re-called the 5' RACE reads with MiXCR. The table has about 280,000 distinct CDR3 sequences, roughly 8.6% seen once. This sample also appeared in a second study, on yellow fever vaccine responses in identical twins.

The sequencing sample was made of memory (CD45RO+) T cells sorted from blood. These receptors originate from a woman aged 18-29 years in good health.

This clonotype was counted between two and nine times. This chain links TRBV6-1 with TRBJ1-1; 8 nucleotides agree with TRBD1. V lost 5 bases and J lost 4; bases outside the gene matches: 3. The CDR3 extends over 13 amino acids. Germline V CDR1 and CDR2: MNHNS, SASEGT. CDR3 protein: CASSRGQGTEAFF. CDR3 DNA: TGTGCCAGCAGTCGAGGACAGGGCACTGAAGCTTTCTTT.

In its sample, this clonotype was seen many times. J is TRBJ1-1 and V is TRBV3-1; D is possibly TRBD1 (5 bases). The germline V gene has CDR1 LGHDT and CDR2 YNNKEL (reference sequence). The CDR3 contains 13 residues. Trimming removed 3 bases from V and 4 bases from J, with 9 bases in between. The CDR3 loop is CASSHGGGTEAFF. The CDR3 region has the DNA TGTGCCAGCAGCCACGGCGGGGGCACTGAAGCTTTCTTT.

The chain combines TRBV18 with TRBJ2-1; 14 nucleotides agree with TRBD2. V gave up 3 bases and J gave up 6 bases; unmatched junction bases: 7. Germline CDR1 and CDR2: KGHSH and LQKENI. The CDR3 sequence is 17 residues long. CDR3 amino acids: CASSPPGLAGVGNEQFF. The CDR3 nucleotides read TGTGCCAGCTCACCGCCGGGACTAGCGGGAGTGGGCAATGAGCAGTTCTTC. The full variable domain, rest sourced from reference TRBV18 and TRBJ2-1, is NAGVMQNPRHLVRRRGQEARLRCSPMKGHSHVYWYRQLPEEGLKFMVYLQKENIIDESGMPKERFSAEFPKEGPSILRIQQVVRGDSAAYFCASSPPGLAGVGNEQFFGPGTRLTVL.

In this sample, this clonotype turned up many times. The J gene is TRBJ2-7, the V gene TRBV7-9; 14 nucleotides line up with TRBD2. This CDR3 region has 16 residues. Unmatched junction bases numbered 3, after V lost 5 bases and J lost 0 bases. From germline, CDR1 is SEHNR and CDR2 FQNEAQ (reference sequence). CDR3 region: CASSKGTSGSSYEQYF. CDR3 in DNA: TGTGCCAGCAGCAAAGGGACTAGCGGGAGCTCCTACGAGCAGTACTTC.

Ten or more counts support this clonotype. V is TRBV20-1 and J is TRBJ2-1; D uncertain. The ends were cut back, 6 bases at V and 6 bases at J, with 18 bases in the middle. The CDR3 loop spans 14 amino acids. Germline V gene data show CDR1 as DFQATT and CDR2 as SNEGSKA (reference sequence). CDR3 sequence reads: CSALLIRAANEQFF. The CDR3, as DNA: TGCAGTGCCCTATTAATAAGGGCTGCCAATGAGCAGTTCTTC.

This chain links TRBV28 with TRBJ1-2; perhaps TRBD1 as D (5 bases). The CDR3 is 13 residues long. CDR1 is MDHEN, CDR2 SYDVKM, per germline. The ends were cut back, 2 bases at V and 5 bases at J, with 9 bases in the middle. The CDR3: CASSLTREYGYTF. Here the CDR3 DNA reads TGTGCCAGCAGTTTAACCAGGGAGTATGGCTACACCTTC.

This sequence joins TRBV6-5 and TRBJ2-1, with D perhaps TRBD1 (6 bases). V shed 0 bases and J shed 5 bases, with 23 bases lying between them. The CDR3 runs 19 residues. CDR1 and CDR2 from the germline V gene are MNHEY and SVGAGI. The CDR3 DNA is TGTGCCAGCAGTTACTCGAGAGGGCAGGGGAAAGTTAGAGACAATGAGCAGTTCTTC. Translated, it gives CASSYSRGQGKVRDNEQFF.

The table lists this clonotype with a few counts. The chain joins TRBV2 to TRBJ2-7; 7 bases are a match to TRBD2. In germline, CDR1 is SNHLY, CDR2 FYNNEI. Trimming cost V 5 bases and J 2 bases; bases outside gene matches: 3. The CDR3 sequence is 13 residues long. The CDR3 spells CASSIGLAYEQYV. CDR3 nucleotides: TGTGCCAGCAGTATAGGACTAGCCTACGAGCAGTACGTC.

The table lists this clonotype with a few counts. The rearrangement joins TRBV5-1 to TRBJ2-1; D possibly corresponds to TRBD1 (5 bases). V dropped 3 bases and J dropped 1 base, with 8 bases sitting between them. Germline CDR1 is SGHRS and CDR2 is YFSETQ. The CDR3 runs to 14 residues. In nucleotides, the CDR3 is TGCGCCAGCAGCTCCACAGGTTCCTACAATGAGCAGTTCTTC. It translates to CASSSTGSYNEQFF. Full variable domain (remainder filled in from reference TRBV5-1 and TRBJ2-1): KAGVTQTPRYLIKTRGQQVTLSCSPISGHRSVSWYQQTPGQGLQFLFEYFSETQRNKGNFPGRFSGRQFSNSRSEMNVSTLELGDSALYLCASSSTGSYNEQFFGPGTRLTVL.

The chain joins TRBV20-1 to TRBJ2-7, with 11 bases identical to TRBD1. Per germline, CDR1 DFQATT and CDR2 SNEGSKA (reference sequence). Trimming removed 4 bases from V and 7 bases from J; junction bases left unmatched: 6. The CDR3 runs to 13 residues. The CDR3 sequence is CSATGQGAGEQYV. CDR3 nucleotides: TGCAGTGCTACCGGACAGGGGGCTGGTGAGCAGTACGTC.

This clonotype was counted a few times. V is TRBV5-1 and J is TRBJ2-7; 7 nucleotides agree with TRBD2. CDR3 length: 18 amino acids. The V gene's germline CDR1 is SGHRS and CDR2 YFSETQ. The J segment lost 1 base and the V segment lost 0 bases, leaving 13 bases of the junction unmatched. CDR3 in DNA: TGCGCCAGCAGCTTGGATACCCTAGCGGAAGGGTTTTCCTACGAGCAGTACTTC. As protein: CASSLDTLAEGFSYEQYF.

This clonotype was counted ten times or more. This chain connects TRBV12-3 or TRBV12-4 to TRBJ1-2, with D unresolved. Trimming stripped 3 bases from V and 2 bases from J, with 10 bases between. There are 14 residues in the CDR3. The CDR3 region is CASSFRQPNYGYTF. As DNA, the CDR3 is TGTGCCAGCAGTTTCAGGCAGCCGAACTATGGCTACACCTTC.

This clonotype was recorded at least ten times. Germline is not matched at one junction end, which may reflect a read error. V and J are TRBV4-1 and TRBJ2-1; no reliable D call. Germline assignment: CDR1 MGHRA and CDR2 YSYEKL. CDR3 size: 13 residues. CDR3 sequence: CASSQVGDKEQFF. The DNA for the CDR3 is TGCGCCAGCAGCCAAGTTGGCGACAAAGAGCAGTTCTTC.

To note about this clonotype: Compared with germline, one end of the junction differs, possibly owing to a read error. The V call is TRBV20-1, the J call TRBJ2-1; TRBD2 matches 8 bases. Germline V gives CDR1 DFQATT, CDR2 SNEGSKA (reference sequence). The CDR3 extends over 16 amino acids. The CDR3: CCARDLREGWYNEQFF. Here the CDR3 DNA reads TGCTGTGCTAGAGATCTTCGGGAGGGTTGGTACAATGAGCAGTTCTTC.

In its sample, this clonotype was seen a few times. V usage is TRBV24-1 and J usage is TRBJ2-1, with D unresolved. This CDR3 has 13 residues. V was clipped by 1 base and J by 10 bases, with 10 bases between them. Germline CDR1 reads KGHDR; CDR2 reads SFDVKD. The CDR3 spells CATSDFANIEQFF. In nucleotides, the CDR3 is TGTGCCACCAGTGATTTTGCAAATATCGAGCAGTTCTTC.